Presented here are 17 T cell receptor beta chains from one specimen sequenced in a study of blood T cell repertoires in COVID-19. The assay was immunoSEQ multiplex PCR, and TCRdb's table has in-frame clones only and misses some. Of 320,000 or so clones in the sample, roughly 89% were seen once. Source material: PBMCs or T cells enriched from blood (not recorded which). These receptors were taken from a man aged 60 to 75 who had recovered from COVID-19.

This chain links TRBV28 with TRBJ2-5, with D possibly being TRBD2 (5 bases). V lost 0 bases, J lost 1 base, and 6 bases lay in between. Germline-derived CDR1 and CDR2 are MDHEN and SYDVKM. The CDR3 runs to 14 residues. The CDR3 reads CASSLWGSQETQYF. Here the CDR3 DNA reads TGTGCCAGCAGTTTATGGGGGAGCCAAGAGACCCAGTACTTC. The variable domain in full, with the rest retrieved from reference TRBV28 and TRBJ2-5, is DVKVTQSSRYLVKRTGEKVFLECVQDMDHENMFWYRQDPGLGLRLIYFSYDVKMKEKGDIPEGYSVSREKKERFSLILESASTNQTSMYLCASSLWGSQETQYFGPGTRLLVL.

The chain recombines TRBV7-6 with TRBJ2-1; D not resolved. CDR1 is SGHVS, CDR2 FNYEAQ, per germline. The CDR3 has 16 amino acids. With 5 bases removed from V and 0 bases from J, the gap between germline ends came to 14 bases. Here the CDR3 DNA reads TGTGCCAGCAGCCGTAAGACCCCTAGCTCCTACAATGAGCAGTTCTTC. Protein product: CASSRKTPSSYNEQFF.

The chain joins TRBV18 to TRBJ2-1, with 14 nucleotides matching TRBD2. The V gene end was trimmed by 4 bases and the J gene end by 6 bases; junction bases not matched to a gene: 11. This CDR3 region has 18 residues. Germline loops: CDR1 KGHSH, CDR2 LQKENI. Here the CDR3 DNA reads TGTGCCAGCTCACTCCTTCCGGGACTAGCGGGAGCGGGCAATGAGCAGTTCTTC. Translating it yields CASSLLPGLAGAGNEQFF.

The chain recombines TRBV19 with TRBJ2-2; 14 bases fit TRBD2. Germline V CDR1 and CDR2: LNHDA, SQIVND (reference sequence). The CDR3 totals 16 residues. Trimming took 4 bases from V and 13 from J; bases not matched to a gene: 11. CDR3 in DNA: TGTGCCAGTAGTAAGGGACTAGCGGGAGAGGCAGCCGGGCTGTTTTTT. This translates into CASSKGLAGEAAGLFF.

J is TRBJ1-1 and V is TRBV14; D is unresolved. Trimming left V 0 bases short and J 6 bases short, with 8 bases between. Germline CDR1 and CDR2: SGHDN and FVKESK. CDR3 length: 13 amino acids. The CDR3 DNA follows: TGTGCCAGCAGCCAAGAAATCCGGGCTGAAGCTTTCTTT. Protein sequence: CASSQEIRAEAFF.

The chain carries TRBV4-1 and TRBJ1-2; D is undetermined. The CDR3 length is 15 residues. Germline V gene lookup returns CDR1 MGHRA and CDR2 YSYEKL. The V and J ends lost 1 base and 8 bases respectively, with 17 bases between them. The CDR3 sequence: CASSQGTGIGGGYTF. The CDR3 DNA sequence: TGCGCCAGCAGCCAAGGGACGGGGATCGGTGGCGGCTACACCTTC.

V usage is TRBV27 and J usage is TRBJ1-5; D remains ambiguous. The CDR3 covers 14 residues. Germline CDR1 MNHEY, CDR2 SMNVEV (reference sequence). V shed 6 bases and J shed 2 bases, with 11 bases lying between them. CDR3 sequence (DNA): TGTGCCAGCAGGTCCGGCGGGGGCAATCAGCCCCAGCATTTT. Amino acid sequence: CASRSGGGNQPQHF.

The chain couples TRBV5-1 to TRBJ2-7, with D possibly matching TRBD2 (5 bases). The V and J ends lost 4 bases and 2 bases respectively, with 16 bases between them. The CDR3 is made up of 15 amino acids. Germline CDR1 SGHRS, CDR2 YFSETQ. CDR3 sequence: CASSPPSGRAYEQYF. The CDR3 nucleotides are TGCGCCAGCAGCCCCCCTTCTGGGAGAGCCTACGAGCAGTACTTC.

Worth noting for this clone: This could be a read error, since a much larger clone is one nucleotide away. The chain has TRBV3-1 (or the pseudogene TRBV3-2) and TRBJ2-1; 7 bases match TRBD2. CDR3 length: 14 residues. Germline CDR1 and CDR2: LGHDT and YNNKEL (reference sequence). V lost 1 base, J lost 11 bases, and 8 bases stayed unmatched. Here the CDR3 DNA reads TGTGCCAGCAGCCAAGTCAGGGAGGGCGATAAGCAGTTCTTC. It specifies CASSQVREGDKQFF.

The rearrangement joins TRBV11-2 to TRBJ1-2; D gene unclear. The germline gives CDR1 SGHAT, CDR2 FQNNGV. The CDR3 consists of 14 residues. V lost 5 bases, J lost 0 bases, and 10 bases lay in between. The CDR3 coding sequence is TGTGCCAGCAGCGTCCGGGAGGCTAACTATGGCTACACCTTC. Translating gives CASSVREANYGYTF.

The chain employs TRBV10-3 and TRBJ2-5; TRBD1 aligns across 8 bases. The CDR3 length is 13 residues. CDR1 is ENHRY and CDR2 is SYGVKD in the germline V gene. J gave up 3 bases and V 5 bases, and 2 bases lay outside the gene matches. The CDR3 protein is CAISKTGEETQYF. CDR3 bases: TGTGCCATCAGTAAGACAGGGGAAGAGACCCAGTACTTC.

The CDR3 sequence: CASSLRGTGYNEQFF. CDR3 DNA: TGTGCCAGCAGCTTGCGTGGGACAGGCTACAATGAGCAGTTCTTC. V and J are TRBV5-5 and TRBJ2-1; 8 positions match TRBD1. The CDR3 spans 15 residues. CDR1 and CDR2 (germline): SGHKS, YYEKEE (reference sequence). J gave up 3 bases and V 1 base, and 3 bases lay outside the gene matches.

CDR3 DNA sequence: TGTGCCAGCACCCCGGGGATCACTGAAGCTTTCTTT. Protein sequence: CASTPGITEAFF. The chain combines TRBV28 with TRBJ1-1; D gene unclear. Germline V gene sequence: CDR1 MDHEN, CDR2 SYDVKM. Trimming took 7 bases from V and 4 from J, leaving 10 bases between them. This CDR3 comprises 12 residues.

The chain employs TRBV6-4 and TRBJ1-1, with D perhaps TRBD1 (6 bases). Trimming removed 6 bases at V and 5 bases at J, with 22 bases between. The CDR3 runs to 16 residues. CDR1 is MRHNA and CDR2 is SNTAGT in the germline V gene. The CDR3: CASRADGLGAGTEAFF. CDR3 sequence (DNA): TGTGCCAGCAGGGCCGACGGGTTGGGGGCAGGGACTGAAGCTTTCTTT.

The genes are TRBV5-1 and TRBJ2-3; TRBD2 aligns across 10 bases. Germline V gives CDR1 SGHRS, CDR2 YFSETQ. Germline trimming cut 4 bases from V and 5 bases from J; bases unmatched to any gene: 7. The CDR3 has 15 amino acids. The CDR3 region has the DNA TGCGCCAGCAGCCCTACTAGCGGGATTAGAGATACGCAGTATTTT. Its protein is CASSPTSGIRDTQYF.

V is TRBV18 and J is TRBJ2-6, with 10 bases fitting TRBD1. Trimming took 3 bases from V and 1 from J; bases not matched to a gene: 12. In germline, CDR1 is KGHSH, CDR2 LQKENI. The CDR3 consists of 20 residues. CDR3 DNA: TGTGCCAGCTCACCGCAGCAGACAGGGGGCGCCCGGTCTGGGGCCAACGTCCTGACTTTC. Amino acids: CASSPQQTGGARSGANVLTF.

V usage is TRBV5-1 and J usage is TRBJ1-2; no definite D call. V gave up 4 bases and J gave up 2 bases, with 12 bases separating them. CDR1 is SGHRS and CDR2 is YFSETQ in the germline V gene. The CDR3 is made up of 14 amino acids. In nucleotides, the CDR3 is TGCGCCAGCAGCCTCCCAGATGTCAACTATGGCTACACCTTC. Translation: CASSLPDVNYGYTF.